This T cell receptor (beta chain) came from a study of human T cells and chemical hapten exposure. V lost 3 bases and J lost 3, with 12 bases in between. Germline lookup yields CDR1 SGHKS and CDR2 YYEKEE (reference sequence). This CDR3 comprises 14 residues. The time point is: patch test 2, 6 weeks after DPC sensitization. Specified treatment: therapeutic diphenylcyclopropenone sensitization with weekly scalp DPC. TCRdb reanalysed the RACE reads using MiXCR and keeps one entry per CDR3 protein. The data hold approximately 89,000 distinct CDR3 sequences, with roughly 10% observed a single time. For this clonotype: With a much larger clone just one base away, this may be a read error.

The genes are TRBV5-5 and TRBJ1-2; D gene unclear. The sample in question was whole blood, obtained in connection with sensitization to the hapten diphenylcyclopropenone (DPC). The sequence came from a woman younger than 45 with alopecia areata. Some clones in this sample may be carry-over from other donors' samples. CDR3 loop: CASSSITNDYGYTF. CDR3 nucleotides: TGTGCCAGCAGCTCGATCACTAATGACTATGGCTACACCTTC. The full variable domain, completed using reference TRBV5-5 and TRBJ1-2, is DAGVTQSPTHLIKTRGQQVTLRCSPISGHKSVSWYQQVLGQGPQFIFQYYEKEERGRGNFPDRFSARQFPNYSSELNVNALLLGDSALYLCASSSITNDYGYTFGSGTRLTVV.